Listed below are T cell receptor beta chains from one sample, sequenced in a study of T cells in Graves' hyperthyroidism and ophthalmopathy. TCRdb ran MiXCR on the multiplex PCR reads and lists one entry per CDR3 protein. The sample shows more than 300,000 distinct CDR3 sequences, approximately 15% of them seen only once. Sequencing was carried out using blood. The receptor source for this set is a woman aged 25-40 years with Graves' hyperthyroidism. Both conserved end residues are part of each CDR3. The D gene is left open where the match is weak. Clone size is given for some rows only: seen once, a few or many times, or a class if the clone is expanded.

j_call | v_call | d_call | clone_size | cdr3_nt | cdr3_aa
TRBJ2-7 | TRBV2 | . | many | TGTGCCAGCAACGGAGCGGGTAACTACGAGCAGTACTTC | CASNGAGNYEQYF
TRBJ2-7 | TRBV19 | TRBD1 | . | TGTGCCAGTAGTCTCTATCGAGGGGGCTACTACGAGCAGTACTTC | CASSLYRGGYYEQYF
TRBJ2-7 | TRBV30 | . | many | TGTGCCTGGAGGTACCCCAGTGGGTACTCCTACGAGCAGTACTTC | CAWRYPSGYSYEQYF
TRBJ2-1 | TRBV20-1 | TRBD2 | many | TGCAGTGCTAGCGGGAGGCCCACCTACAATGAGCAGTTCTTC | CSASGRPTYNEQFF
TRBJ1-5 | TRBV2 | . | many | TGTGCCAGCAGTGGAGACGGTTATAGCAATCAGCCCCAGCATTTT | CASSGDGYSNQPQHF
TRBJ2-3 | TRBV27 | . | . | TGTGCCAGCAGTTTATTACAGGGCCGCGCAGATACGCAGTATTTT | CASSLLQGRADTQYF
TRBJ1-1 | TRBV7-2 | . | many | TGTGCCAGCCGCCTTCCGGGGTTCACTGAAGCTTTCTTT | CASRLPGFTEAFF
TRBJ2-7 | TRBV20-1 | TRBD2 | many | TGCAGTGCTAGTTACAGCCCCGGGAGGGCCTTCGAGCAGTACTTC | CSASYSPGRAFEQYF
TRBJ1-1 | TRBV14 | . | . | TGTGCCAGCAGCCGCCTAAAAGGGGTCCCTGAAGCTTTCTTT | CASSRLKGVPEAFF
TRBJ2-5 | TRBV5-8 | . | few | TGTGCCAGCCAGGAGGAGACCCAGTACTTC | CASQEETQYF
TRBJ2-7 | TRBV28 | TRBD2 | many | TGTGCCAGCAGTCCCGGGACTAGCGGGAGAAAAGACGAGCAGTACTTC | CASSPGTSGRKDEQYF
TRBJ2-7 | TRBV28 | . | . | TGTGCCAGTGGACGCCGCGAGCAGTACTTC | CASGRREQYF
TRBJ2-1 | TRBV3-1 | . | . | TGTGCCAGCAGCCAAGGTGGTAGTTACAATGAGCAGTTCTTC | CASSQGGSYNEQFF
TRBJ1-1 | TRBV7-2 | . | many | TGTGCCAGCAGCTTACAGGGTGGAAACACTGAAGCTTTCTTT | CASSLQGGNTEAFF
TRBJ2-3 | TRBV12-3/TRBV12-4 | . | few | TGTGCCAGCATTGCAGGCGGGACAGATACGCAGTATTTT | CASIAGGTDTQYF
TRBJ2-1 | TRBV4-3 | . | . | TGCGCCAGCAGCCACTCCTTCCTCACATTAGGCAATGAGCAGTTCTTC | CASSHSFLTLGNEQFF
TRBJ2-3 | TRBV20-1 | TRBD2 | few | TGCAGTGCTTCCTATCTCCCCGGGGGGACAGATACGCAGTATTTT | CSASYLPGGTDTQYF
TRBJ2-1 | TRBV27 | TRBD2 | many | TGTGCCAGCAGTTCCCCGCGGGAGTCCTACAATGAGCAGTTCTTC | CASSSPRESYNEQFF
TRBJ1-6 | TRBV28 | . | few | TGTGCCAGCAGTTTATCGGACGGGAATTCACCCCTCCACTTT | CASSLSDGNSPLHF
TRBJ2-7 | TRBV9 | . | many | TGTGCCAGCAGCGCAGAGTGGCAGGACTCCTACGAGCAGTACTTC | CASSAEWQDSYEQYF
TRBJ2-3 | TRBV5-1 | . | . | TGCGCCAGCAGCTTGGACGGGACCTTCACAGATACGCAGTATTTT | CASSLDGTFTDTQYF
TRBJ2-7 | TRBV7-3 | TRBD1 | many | TGTGCCAGCAGCCCATACACAGGGGGCGGCGAGCAGTACTTC | CASSPYTGGGEQYF
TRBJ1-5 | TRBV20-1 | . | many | TGCAGTGCCGGGCCACTGGGGCAGCCCCAGCATTTT | CSAGPLGQPQHF
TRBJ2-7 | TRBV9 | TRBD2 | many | TGTGCCAGCAGCGCGGGGGGGGGTCACTACGAGCAGTACTTC | CASSAGGGHYEQYF
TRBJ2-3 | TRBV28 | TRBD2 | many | TGTGCCAGCAGGTCCCTCACTAGCGGAGCAGATACGCAGTATTTT | CASRSLTSGADTQYF
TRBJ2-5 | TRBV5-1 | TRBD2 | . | TGCGCCAGCAGCTCGGGACTAGCGGGAGGCCCCTCAGAGACCCAGTACTTC | CASSSGLAGGPSETQYF
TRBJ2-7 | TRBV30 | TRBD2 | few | TGTGCCTGGAGTCCTCAAAGACTAGCGGGAAAGGCCGAGCAGTACTTC | CAWSPQRLAGKAEQYF
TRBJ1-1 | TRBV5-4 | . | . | TGTGCCAGCAGCCGGGGGGGACAGAACACTGAAGCTTTCTTT | CASSRGGQNTEAFF
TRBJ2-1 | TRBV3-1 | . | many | TGTGCCAGCAGCCAAGATTCGGAGGGGAGTCAGTTCTTC | CASSQDSEGSQFF
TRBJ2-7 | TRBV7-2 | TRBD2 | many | TGTGCCAGCACCAACAGAAGAGGCGGGAGGGCCTCCTTCGGCTCCTACGAGCAGTACTTC | CASTNRRGGRASFGSYEQYF
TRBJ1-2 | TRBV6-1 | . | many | TGTGCCAGCAGTCACCCGGGACTGATCTATGGCTACACCTTC | CASSHPGLIYGYTF
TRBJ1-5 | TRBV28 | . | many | TGTGCCAGCACGCTGACAGGTTTAAATCAGCCCCAGCATTTT | CASTLTGLNQPQHF
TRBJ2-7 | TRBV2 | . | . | TGTGCCAGCAGTGAAAAGGGCGGATCGGGGGAGCAGTACTTC | CASSEKGGSGEQYF
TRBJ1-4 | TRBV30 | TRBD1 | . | TGTGCCTGGAATAGGGGGCTAGGGGAAAAACTGTTTTTT | CAWNRGLGEKLFF
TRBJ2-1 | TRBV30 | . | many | TGTGCCTGGAGTGTCAGTAATGAGCAGTTCTTC | CAWSVSNEQFF
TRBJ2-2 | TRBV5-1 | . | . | TGCGCCAGCACCTTCGGCACGAACACCGGGGAGCTGTTTTTT | CASTFGTNTGELFF
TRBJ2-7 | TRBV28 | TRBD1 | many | TGTGCCAGCAGTTTCCGGGACAGGAGCTCCTACGAGCAGTACTTC | CASSFRDRSSYEQYF